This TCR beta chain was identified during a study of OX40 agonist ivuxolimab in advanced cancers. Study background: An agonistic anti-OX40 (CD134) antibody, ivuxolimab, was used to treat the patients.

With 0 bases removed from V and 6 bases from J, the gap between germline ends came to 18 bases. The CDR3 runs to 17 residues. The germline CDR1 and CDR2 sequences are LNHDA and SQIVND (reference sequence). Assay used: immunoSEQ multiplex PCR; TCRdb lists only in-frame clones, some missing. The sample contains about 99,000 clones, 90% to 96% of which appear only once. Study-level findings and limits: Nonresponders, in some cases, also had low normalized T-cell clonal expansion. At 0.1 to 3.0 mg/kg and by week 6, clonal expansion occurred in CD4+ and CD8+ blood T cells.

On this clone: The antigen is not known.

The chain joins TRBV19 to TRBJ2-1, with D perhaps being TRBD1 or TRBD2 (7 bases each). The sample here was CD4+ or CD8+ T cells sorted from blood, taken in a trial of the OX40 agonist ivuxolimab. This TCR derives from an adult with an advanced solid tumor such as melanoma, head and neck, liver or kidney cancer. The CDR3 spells CASSIERWQGGGNEQFF. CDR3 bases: TGTGCCAGTAGTATAGAAAGGTGGCAGGGGGGGGGCAATGAGCAGTTCTTC.